The TCR beta chain under discussion was sequenced for a study of T cell changes during pregnancy in multiple sclerosis. The table came from immunoSEQ multiplex PCR; TCRdb's copy has only in-frame clones and leaves some out. The data contain 55,000 to 75,000 clones, about 90% of them singletons. Germline V lookup: CDR1 KGHSH, CDR2 LQKENI. Trimming took 2 bases from V and 5 from J; bases not matched to a gene: 6. The CDR3 has 15 residues. Source: peripheral blood, taken in the third trimester of pregnancy. This clonotype was sampled from a female donor in good health, enrolled as a control in a pregnancy study. The rearrangement uses TRBV18 and TRBJ2-1; 7 bases agree with TRBD1. CDR3 protein: CASSPGQARNNEQFF. CDR3 nucleotides: TGTGCCAGCTCACCAGGACAGGCCCGGAACAATGAGCAGTTCTTC. The whole variable domain, remainder taken from reference TRBV18 and TRBJ2-1, is NAGVMQNPRHLVRRRGQEARLRCSPMKGHSHVYWYRQLPEEGLKFMVYLQKENIIDESGMPKERFSAEFPKEGPSILRIQQVVRGDSAAYFCASSPGQARNNEQFFGPGTRLTVL.